The 19 T cell receptor beta chains below come from one sample, sequenced in a study of cytomegalovirus exposure and HLA in healthy donors. Sequencing was performed with immunoSEQ multiplex PCR; in TCRdb, only in-frame clones are kept and a portion is missing. Among 55,000 to 75,000 clones, roughly nine tenths were seen once, and the ten largest hold 2.5% to 4%. The sequenced material came from PBMCs. These receptors all come from a man younger than 30 in good health and CMV-seronegative.

This clone has a handful of counts. The chain employs TRBV11-2 and TRBJ2-2, with D possibly matching TRBD2 (6 bases). Germline V gene lookup returns CDR1 SGHAT and CDR2 FQNNGV. This CDR3 spans 17 amino acids. V was clipped by 5 bases and J by 0 bases, with 16 bases between them. This CDR3 reads CASSPGGWESNTGELFF. CDR3 bases: TGTGCCAGCAGCCCCGGAGGGTGGGAGTCGAACACCGGGGAGCTGTTTTTT.

V usage is TRBV2 and J usage is TRBJ2-5; 10 bases fit TRBD1. There are 14 residues in the CDR3. Germline CDR1 and CDR2: SNHLY and FYNNEI. The trim removed 10 bases at V and 5 bases at J, leaving 10 bases unmatched. CDR3 in DNA: TGTGCCACCCGACAGGGGGCTTCTGCGGAGACCCAGTACTTC. Its translation is CATRQGASAETQYF.

This clone was detected once. The chain is built from TRBV6-5 and TRBJ1-1, with 7 bases that match TRBD1. Germline V gene sequence: CDR1 MNHEY, CDR2 SVGAGI. CDR3 length: 15 residues. V lost 7 bases, J lost 5 bases, and 13 bases stayed unmatched. The CDR3 region is CASTRGQTTSTEAFF. The CDR3 DNA follows: TGTGCCAGCACCAGGGGACAGACCACGAGTACTGAAGCTTTCTTT.

The chain uses TRBV10-3 and TRBJ2-3; TRBD2 is a possible D gene (5 bases). Trimming stripped 0 bases from V and 6 bases from J, with 10 bases between. Germline V CDR1 and CDR2: ENHRY, SYGVKD. The CDR3 totals 14 residues. The CDR3 DNA reads as TGTGCCATCAGTGAGTCGACGGAGGCGGATACGCAGTATTTT. This codes for CAISESTEADTQYF.

The chain couples TRBV28 to TRBJ2-1, with 13 bases aligning to TRBD2. The germline gives CDR1 MDHEN, CDR2 SYDVKM. This CDR3 comprises 16 residues. The junction had 12 bases not matched to a gene; V was cut back by 10 bases and J by 6 bases. CDR3 loop: CAIAKGGLAGINEQFF. CDR3 sequence (DNA): TGTGCCATCGCCAAGGGGGGACTAGCGGGGATCAATGAGCAGTTCTTC.

V is TRBV4-3 and J is TRBJ1-2, with D possibly matching TRBD1 (5 bases). The CDR3 extends over 13 amino acids. CDR1 and CDR2 from the germline V gene are LGHNA and YSLEER. V shed 3 bases and J shed 4 bases, with 9 bases lying between them. Here the CDR3 reads CASSHGTVYGYTF. The CDR3 bases are TGCGCCAGCAGCCACGGGACTGTCTATGGCTACACCTTC.

V is TRBV7-9 and J is TRBJ1-4, with D perhaps matching TRBD1 (6 bases). Trimming took 0 bases from V and 2 from J, leaving 10 bases between them. The CDR3 consists of 16 residues. The V gene's germline CDR1 is SEHNR and CDR2 FQNEAQ (reference sequence). This chain's CDR3 is CASSLARGKTNEKLFF. The CDR3 DNA is TGTGCCAGCAGCTTAGCAAGGGGGAAGACTAATGAAAAACTGTTTTTT.

The chain has TRBV2 and TRBJ2-1; 7 bases match TRBD1. The V segment lost 4 bases and the J segment 0 bases; nucleotides outside the gene matches: 24. The CDR3 covers 22 residues. Germline assignment: CDR1 SNHLY and CDR2 FYNNEI. The DNA for the CDR3 is TGTGCCAGCAGTGGTACGACAGGGCCGGGATTTAATAGAATAGGCTCCTACAATGAGCAGTTCTTC. This translates into CASSGTTGPGFNRIGSYNEQFF.

The gene calls are TRBV18 and TRBJ2-3, with TRBD2 identical over 13 bases. Germline CDR1 and CDR2: KGHSH and LQKENI. V lost 6 bases and J lost 4; bases outside the gene matches: 7. This CDR3 region has 16 residues. The CDR3 DNA sequence: TGTGCCAGCTCGCTCGGACTAGCGGGAGCACCAGATACGCAGTATTTT. Amino acids: CASSLGLAGAPDTQYF.

The chain carries TRBV28 and TRBJ1-5; D uncertain. Germline CDR1 and CDR2: MDHEN and SYDVKM. This CDR3 is built from 12 residues. V shed 7 bases and J shed 1 base, with 5 bases lying between them. CDR3 DNA sequence: TGTGCCAGCACTCTGAGCAATCAGCCCCAGCATTTT. It codes for CASTLSNQPQHF.

The chain uses TRBV18 and TRBJ2-5; 9 nucleotides agree with TRBD2. The germline V gene encodes CDR1 KGHSH and CDR2 LQKENI. This CDR3 contains 16 residues. V lost 6 bases, J lost 5 bases, and 13 bases stayed unmatched. DNA of the CDR3: TGTGCCAGCTCCACAAGGAAACTAGCGGGTCTGGAGACCCAGTACTTC. Its translation: CASSTRKLAGLETQYF.

This chain uses TRBV28 with TRBJ2-6, with a weak D call TRBD2 (5 bases). The CDR3 extends over 16 amino acids. Germline V gives CDR1 MDHEN, CDR2 SYDVKM. Trimming took off 5 bases at V and 1 base at J, with 12 bases between the two ends. The CDR3 nucleotides are TGTGCCAGCAGTCTGCCTCCGGGGTCTGGGGCCAACGTCCTGACTTTC. It yields the protein CASSLPPGSGANVLTF. Variable domain in full (rest from reference TRBV28 and TRBJ2-6): DVKVTQSSRYLVKRTGEKVFLECVQDMDHENMFWYRQDPGLGLRLIYFSYDVKMKEKGDIPEGYSVSREKKERFSLILESASTNQTSMYLCASSLPPGSGANVLTFGAGSRLTVL.

The sample holds one count of this clone. The genes are TRBV19 and TRBJ2-7; 8 bases align to TRBD2. Losses at the gene ends were 6 bases for V and 5 bases for J; bases not matched to a gene: 9. This CDR3 is 14 amino acids long. The germline CDR1 and CDR2 sequences are LNHDA and SQIVND (reference sequence). This chain's CDR3 is CASSRRGVLDEQYF. CDR3 sequence (DNA): TGTGCCAGTAGCCGGCGGGGGGTCCTAGACGAGCAGTACTTC.

The V and J genes are TRBV15 and TRBJ1-2; TRBD1 agrees at 9 bases. The germline V gene encodes CDR1 LNHNV and CDR2 YYDKDF (reference sequence). The length of the CDR3 is 14 residues. Unmatched junction bases numbered 4, after V lost 4 bases and J lost 4 bases. The chain's CDR3 is CATSTGTGPYGYTF. CDR3 nucleotide sequence: TGTGCCACCAGCACTGGGACAGGGCCCTATGGCTACACCTTC.

The rearrangement uses TRBV25-1 and TRBJ2-2, with TRBD1 matching over 8 bases. CDR3 length equals 14 residues. Germline V CDR1 and CDR2: MGHDK, SYGVNS. Losses at the gene ends were 6 bases for V and 2 bases for J; bases not matched to a gene: 2. The CDR3 nucleotides read TGTGCCAGCAGAGGGACAGGCAACACCGGGGAGCTGTTTTTT. Translating gives CASRGTGNTGELFF.

The J gene is TRBJ1-2, the V gene TRBV29-1, with 7 bases aligning to TRBD1. CDR1 is SQVTM and CDR2 is ANQGSEA in the germline V gene. CDR3 length equals 12 residues. Germline trimming cut 6 bases from V and 8 bases from J; bases unmatched to any gene: 9. CDR3 sequence: CSVADRILGYTF. In nucleotides, the CDR3 is TGCAGCGTCGCGGACAGGATCTTAGGCTACACCTTC.

V is TRBV19 and J is TRBJ2-6; D gene unclear. V was shortened by 3 bases and J by 3 bases, with 6 bases between the two germline ends. The germline V gene encodes CDR1 LNHDA and CDR2 SQIVND (reference sequence). The CDR3 is made up of 14 amino acids. CDR3 coding DNA: TGTGCCAGTAGTATGGGCTATGGGGCCAACGTCCTGACTTTC. The encoded protein is CASSMGYGANVLTF.

The gene calls are TRBV6-5 and TRBJ2-2; D remains ambiguous. Trimming left V 2 bases short and J 2 bases short, with 9 bases between. Germline V gives CDR1 MNHEY, CDR2 SVGAGI. The CDR3 length is 15 residues. CDR3 coding DNA: TGTGCCAGCAGTTACGGCCTAGTTAACACCGGGGAGCTGTTTTTT. It yields the protein CASSYGLVNTGELFF.

This clone was detected only once. The chain joins TRBV11-2 to TRBJ2-1; a weak D match, TRBD2 (6 bases). CDR3 length: 14 residues. V lost 5 bases to trimming and J lost 5 bases, with 13 bases between them. Looked up from germline, CDR1 is SGHAT and CDR2 is FQNNGV. The CDR3 nucleotides are TGTGCCAGCAGCATATTAGCGGAGGACAATGAGCAGTTCTTC. Its protein product is CASSILAEDNEQFF.